This T cell receptor beta chain appears in the sequencing data of a study of blood T cells in healthy people across ages (dated by TCRdb to the mid-2010s). Some background on the complete study: Template switching captured roughly one uniquely barcoded TCR beta cDNA molecule per two T cells in model experiments. Using deep sequencing normalized with unique cDNA molecular identifiers, the study measured how TCR beta repertoire diversity changes with age. Donors of different ages were randomly distributed across sequencing lanes to avoid experimental bias. Using the same blood draw, the study looked at two additional independent replicas of 1 million unique cDNA reads for two donors, one aged 18 to 30 and the other aged 80 or older. The donors were split into four age groups: young (average 16 years), middle-aged (more than 35), aged (over 55) and long-lived (approximately 80).

The library was obtained by 5' RACE. The reads were generated on an Illumina HiSeq 2500. The second PCR ran for about 7 to 11 cycles and used a J-beta primer mix along with a sample-barcoded 5' primer. A unique molecular identifier was introduced onto each TCR beta cDNA molecule by a template-switch 5' adaptor carrying 12 random nucleotides. Each sample yielded at least 3 million CDR3-containing paired-end reads. First-strand cDNA was synthesized from all RNA with the Mint cDNA synthesis kit, primed by a TRBC-specific oligonucleotide. After uracil-DNA glycosylase treatment, a first 18-cycle PCR used universal primers M1SS and BC2_uni_R on all cDNA. On the authors' methods: For normalization, 1 million high-quality reads, each with a distinct molecular identifier, were randomly selected from each sample. Instead of being binned into consensus sequences, reads with shared molecular identifiers were discarded. CDR3 identification, clonotype clustering and error correction used MiTCR with a Q25 quality threshold and the strictest error-elimination algorithm. Lower-bound total TCR beta diversity was estimated with a nonparametric unseen species model using Euler transformation. TCRdb ran its own pipeline on the public reads, namely fastp trimming at Q25 and MiXCR clone calling, and kept in-frame beta chains. Entries are consolidated by CDR3 protein sequence, retaining the most common genes and DNA. These V and J calls originate from TCRdb's pipeline instead of the authors' own analysis. The sample table lists roughly 1.4 million distinct CDR3 sequences, approximately 59% of them with a count of one. Of the sample, 6.5% to 8.5% is held by the ten largest clones.

Details on this clonotype: Its antigen is currently not known. The input lacks base qualities; no much larger clone sits a single base away.

Overall study outcomes, separate from this receptor: Compared with the aged group, the long-lived group had more naive CD4+ T cells, fewer expanded clones and increased TCR diversity, suggesting age selection. Because the CMV infection status of the donors was unknown, age-related changes in expanded clonotypes may potentially have been confounded. Conclusive comparison of naive and antigen-experienced compartments was prevented by the profiling of bulk unsorted PBMCs. The percentage of naive T cells measured by flow cytometry correlated strongly with observed TCR beta diversity. Estimates of total diversity based on one million sequenced T cells were considered lower bounds and underestimates. Observed TCR beta diversity per million T cells fell roughly linearly with age, and a significant reduction was already apparent by age approximately 41.

Donors were 39 systemically healthy Caucasian individuals from Russia aged roughly 6 to 100 years. Around 10 milliliters of peripheral blood were drawn from each donor into EDTA-treated Vacutainer tubes. Ficoll-Paque density-gradient centrifugation was used to isolate PBMCs, with at least 6.5 million per sample. Total RNA, at least 6 micrograms per sample, was extracted from PBMCs with Trizol reagent. For every donor, flow cytometry on a PBMC aliquot measured the percentage of naive CD45RAhigh/CD27high T cells. The CDR3 measures 13 amino acids from cysteine to phenylalanine. The kept DNA is CDR3 alone, 39 bases in frame from the first base. According to the germline V gene, CDR1 reads SGHRS and CDR2 reads YFSETQ. Deletion took 3 bases off V and 6 bases off J, with a span of 13 bases between the germline ends.

The specimen was blood. The rearranged chain carries TRBV5-1 and TRBJ2-7, with the D gene uncertain. The sequence was collected from a man between 18 and 35 years old in good health. CDR3 sequence: CASSWTVLGEQYF. In nucleotides, the sequence is TGCGCCAGCAGCTGGACGGTCTTGGGCGAGCAGTACTTC.